This record concerns one T cell receptor (beta chain) sequence. The antigen is unknown. TCRdb's table, derived via immunoSEQ multiplex PCR, lists solely in-frame clones and lacks some. The sample carries about 190,000 clones, approximately 92% recorded once. The data are from a study of T cell responses to AZD1222 COVID-19 vaccine. This CDR3 has 13 residues. The V end was cut by 4 bases, the J end by 4 bases, with 11 bases between. The V gene's germline CDR1 is LNHNV and CDR2 YYDKDF (reference sequence). General study findings and limits: Spike-specific TCRs gained breadth and depth after people received two AZD1222 doses. AZD1222 recipients seropositive at baseline numbered only 5 or 6. A mostly white British donor set with more females was recruited, and clonal diversity was possibly underestimated.

The source was peripheral blood, collected 28 days after the second dose of the MenACWY control vaccine. The receptor was isolated from an adult who received the MenACWY meningococcal vaccine as a control. The chain recombines TRBV15 with TRBJ2-7, with D hard to call. In nucleotides, the CDR3 is TGTGCCACCAGCACCGTAAACTCGTACGAGCAGTACTTC. This codes for CATSTVNSYEQYF.